These T cell receptor beta chains were read from a single sample in a study of monozygotic twins with inflammatory bowel disease. TCRdb re-called the 5' RACE reads and gives one entry per CDR3 protein, without DNA. The sample includes some 160,000 distinct CDR3 sequences. Sequences were obtained from blood. The receptors shown here come from a human donor with ulcerative colitis or Crohn's disease, or a healthy co-twin of an affected twin (not recorded which). CDR3s include the opening cysteine and the closing phenylalanine or tryptophan.

TRBV27,TRBJ2-2,CASSLTSGTNTGELFF
TRBV20-1,TRBJ1-1,CSARDDQGDTKAFF
TRBV25-1,TRBJ1-4,CASSALPDRGHEKLFF
TRBV5-1,TRBJ2-1,CASSLEDLQGNEQFF
TRBV20-1,TRBJ2-3,CSELAARGDTQYF
TRBV12-3/TRBV12-4,TRBJ2-3,CASKPGTDTQYF
TRBV4-1,TRBJ2-7,CASSQGSGTSSPEQYF
TRBV7-2,TRBJ1-1,CASSLVFVLDTEAFF
TRBV7-9,TRBJ2-1,CASSLTVQKWGNEQYF
TRBV29-1,TRBJ1-4,CSVLTGPTRDEKLFF
TRBV20-1,TRBJ1-6,CSARGDSSYNSPLHF
TRBV5-1,TRBJ1-5,CASSLEGKNQPQHF
TRBV18,TRBJ2-7,CASSPPINPGTGSYEQYF
TRBV28,TRBJ1-1,CASSLARGTNTEAFF
TRBV7-2,TRBJ1-2,CASSRRDFLNYGYTF
TRBV19,TRBJ1-1,CASTAGTGNTEAFF
TRBV30,TRBJ1-5,CAWSVMRQPQHF
TRBV28,TRBJ1-1,CASESNTEAFF
TRBV20-1,TRBJ2-7,CSGTPLGVAISYEQYF
TRBV25-1,TRBJ2-7,CASSEIGTGGRYEQYF
TRBV7-2,TRBJ1-5,CASSLSHTQPQHF
TRBV7-8,TRBJ2-1,CASRGLAGGLTYNEQFF
TRBV12-3/TRBV12-4,TRBJ1-5,CASGQEGAQPQHF
TRBV2,TRBJ2-2,CASRPQGVDTGELFF
TRBV18,TRBJ2-7,CASSPGTGGLYEQYF
TRBV27,TRBJ2-5,CASSRTAYQETQYF
TRBV6-5,TRBJ1-4,CASSSAELNEKLFF
TRBV6-1,TRBJ2-7,CASSATPGTWGYEQYF
TRBV18,TRBJ2-7,CASSISGTGYEQYF